This entry lists 22 T cell receptor beta chains sequenced from one sample in a study of regulatory T cells in long-lasting Graves disease (dated by TCRdb to the early 2020s). The intended sense of this specimen's time point label: newly diagnosed GD, antithyroid drugs for less than 3 months. For both TCR sequencing and RNA sequencing, RNA was extracted from PBMCs using TRIzol. Library preparation was by multiplex PCR. The run used an Illumina HiSeq 4000. CDR3 regions were amplified by Arm-PCR with iRepertoire HTBI primers to construct TCR beta libraries. TCRdb itself trimmed the public reads at Q25 with fastp, ran MiXCR and retained productive beta chains. Each entry is one CDR3 protein sequence, shown with its most common DNA and genes. Counted in this sample were approximately 480,000 distinct CDR3 sequences; around 15% of them appeared once. Of the sample, 12% is held by the ten largest clones.

These data also formed part of another study, on T cells in Graves' hyperthyroidism and ophthalmopathy.

The specimen was peripheral blood mononuclear cells (PBMCs), collected at new diagnosis, from a patient treated with antithyroid drugs. These receptors all stem from a man aged 40-49 years with Graves disease. Donor details come from another sample of the same person, matched by shared clones.

Only a few counts were recorded for this clonotype. This chain links TRBV7-9 with TRBJ2-1; D remains unclear. Germline V gene lookup returns CDR1 SEHNR and CDR2 FQNEAQ (reference sequence). This CDR3 has 11 amino acids. Trimming took 1 base from V and 14 from J, leaving 9 bases between them. CDR3: CASSLGKREFF. In DNA form, the CDR3 reads TGTGCCAGCAGCTTAGGGAAAAGGGAGTTCTTC.

This clonotype was detected ten times or more. CDR3 region: CASSLEVATEAFF. The DNA for the CDR3 is TGTGCCAGCAGCTTAGAAGTAGCCACTGAAGCTTTCTTT. The gene calls are TRBV11-2 and TRBJ1-1; no clear D. CDR1 SGHAT and CDR2 FQNNGV come from the germline V gene. Trimming shortened V by 0 bases and J by 4 bases, and 6 bases separated the two germline ends. This CDR3 contains 13 residues.

The rearrangement joins TRBV5-1 to TRBJ2-7; a weak D match, TRBD1 (6 bases). This CDR3 contains 13 residues. Germline V gene lookup returns CDR1 SGHRS and CDR2 YFSETQ. V was clipped by 4 bases and J by 2 bases, with 10 bases between them. The CDR3 loop is CASSARGPYEQYF. CDR3 coding DNA: TGCGCCAGCAGCGCCAGGGGCCCCTACGAGCAGTACTTC.

The genes are TRBV7-9 and TRBJ1-1; D is unresolved. Germline assignment: CDR1 SEHNR and CDR2 FQNEAQ (reference sequence). The V end lost 1 base, the J end lost 4 bases, and 19 bases lay between the germline ends. The CDR3 loop spans 17 amino acids. The DNA for the CDR3 is TGTGCCAGCAGCTTAGGGAGCCTTGGCAGGTCCAGCACTGAAGCTTTCTTT. Translated: CASSLGSLGRSSTEAFF. Variable domain in full (rest from reference TRBV7-9 and TRBJ1-1): DTGVSQNPRHKITKRGQNVTFRCDPISEHNRLYWYRQTLGQGPEFLTYFQNEAQLEKSRLLSDRFSAERPKGSFSTLEIQRTEQGDSAMYLCASSLGSLGRSSTEAFFGQGTRLTVV.

This clonotype was found many times. V and J are TRBV28 and TRBJ2-1; TRBD2 agrees at 7 bases. Trimming took 6 bases from V and 12 from J; bases not matched to a gene: 8. Germline CDR1 is MDHEN and CDR2 is SYDVKM. The CDR3 consists of 12 residues. The CDR3 region is CASSGTIERQFF. CDR3 bases: TGTGCCAGCAGCGGGACTATTGAAAGGCAGTTCTTC.

This clonotype was seen ten or more times. The rearrangement joins TRBV27 to TRBJ1-1; a weak D match, TRBD1 (6 bases). The CDR3 is made up of 14 amino acids. Trimming shortened V by 3 bases and J by 5 bases, and 13 bases separated the two germline ends. From germline, CDR1 is MNHEY and CDR2 SMNVEV (reference sequence). CDR3 amino acids: CASSFGGRETEAFF. In nucleotides, the CDR3 is TGTGCCAGCAGTTTCGGGGGCAGGGAAACTGAAGCTTTCTTT.

This clonotype was recorded many times. V usage is TRBV6-1 and J usage is TRBJ2-7; D might be TRBD1 or TRBD2, each matching 5 bases. Deletions cut 8 bases from V and 0 bases from J, with 20 bases between. Germline CDR1 is MNHNS and CDR2 is SASEGT. This CDR3 region has 16 residues. CDR3 loop: CASYGGDRQSSYEQYF. DNA of the CDR3: TGTGCCAGCTATGGGGGAGACCGGCAGAGCTCCTACGAGCAGTACTTC.

This clonotype came up many times. V gene TRBV27 combines with J gene TRBJ2-5; D call uncertain. This CDR3 is 13 amino acids long. V dropped 2 bases and J dropped 4 bases, with 8 bases sitting between them. Germline V CDR1 and CDR2: MNHEY, SMNVEV (reference sequence). The CDR3 nucleotides read TGTGCCAGCAGTTTACGCCCTCGAGAGACCCAGTACTTC. Amino acid sequence: CASSLRPRETQYF.

In its sample, this clonotype was seen many times. This sequence joins TRBV28 and TRBJ2-7; D could derive from TRBD1 or TRBD2 (5 bases each). The CDR3 runs 12 residues. Germline V gene lookup returns CDR1 MDHEN and CDR2 SYDVKM. Trimming shortened V by 6 bases and J by 7 bases, and 13 bases separated the two germline ends. The CDR3 DNA reads TGTGCCAGCAGCCTTTGGGGGTATGAGCAGTACTTC. The encoded protein is CASSLWGYEQYF.

V and J are TRBV19 and TRBJ2-7; 14 bases fit TRBD2. CDR3 length: 17 residues. Germline CDR1 is LNHDA and CDR2 is SQIVND (reference sequence). The V segment lost 4 bases and the J segment 5 bases; nucleotides outside the gene matches: 10. The DNA for the CDR3 is TGTGCCAGTAGTAGAGAACGGACTAGCGGGAGGTTCAACGAGCAGTACTTC. The encoded protein is CASSRERTSGRFNEQYF.

The chain is built from TRBV20-1 and TRBJ2-7, with 7 nucleotides matching TRBD2. The J segment lost 5 bases and the V segment lost 7 bases, leaving 11 bases of the junction unmatched. This CDR3 is built from 13 residues. From germline, CDR1 is DFQATT and CDR2 SNEGSKA (reference sequence). The DNA for the CDR3 is TGCAGTGTTAGCAGGACTAGTTACGACGAGCAGTACTTC. The encoded protein is CSVSRTSYDEQYF.

This clonotype has ten or more counts. J is TRBJ1-1 and V is TRBV28, with D tentatively TRBD1 (5 bases). The CDR3 covers 15 residues. The V gene lost 10 bases and the J gene lost 4 bases, with 22 bases spanning the gap. CDR1 is MDHEN and CDR2 is SYDVKM in the germline V gene. The CDR3 loop reads CATHPPGRQITEAFF. CDR3 DNA sequence: TGTGCCACCCACCCCCCGGGGCGACAAATCACTGAAGCTTTCTTT.

The sample holds many counts of this clonotype. The chain recombines TRBV28 with TRBJ1-1; D gene uncertain. Germline-derived CDR1 and CDR2 are MDHEN and SYDVKM. Trimming cost V 6 bases and J 1 base, with 9 bases left between them. The CDR3 totals 13 residues. The DNA for the CDR3 is TGTGCCAGCAGGAGAATTGGGAACACTGAAGCTTTCTTT. Protein product: CASRRIGNTEAFF.

As concerns this clonotype: This probably arose from a read error, given a far larger clone one base away. J is TRBJ2-7 and V is TRBV6-1; TRBD2 matches 8 bases. The J call is doubtful: the DNA matches TRBJ2-3 better. Looked up from germline, CDR1 is MNHNS and CDR2 is SASEGT. The CDR3 is 16 amino acids. The CDR3 bases are TGTGCCAGCAGACGCGGACTAGCAGTCCCTGGAGATACGCAGTATTTT. This encodes CASRRGLAVPGDTQYF.

V and J are TRBV19 and TRBJ1-5; a possible D gene is TRBD1 (6 bases). The germline V and J ends were trimmed by 6 bases and 0 bases, with 12 bases remaining between them. Germline V gene lookup returns CDR1 LNHDA and CDR2 SQIVND (reference sequence). This CDR3 has 15 residues. CDR3 protein: CASRPTGSSNQPQHF. The CDR3 DNA sequence: TGTGCCAGTAGACCGACAGGATCTAGCAATCAGCCCCAGCATTTT.

This clonotype has just a few counts. The chain employs TRBV4-1 and TRBJ2-1, with 12 bases fitting TRBD2. Germline V gene data show CDR1 as MGHRA and CDR2 as YSYEKL. With 2 bases clipped from V and 6 bases from J, the junction kept 5 bases outside the gene matches. This CDR3 is 16 amino acids long. The CDR3 loop reads CASSQFGLAGFNEQFF. The CDR3 bases are TGCGCCAGCAGCCAATTTGGACTAGCGGGGTTCAATGAGCAGTTCTTC.

The chain combines TRBV5-6 with TRBJ2-5; D remains ambiguous. V was clipped by 4 bases and J by 4 bases, with 14 bases between them. The CDR3 sequence is 14 residues long. The germline V gene encodes CDR1 SGHDT and CDR2 YYEEEE. The CDR3 here is CASSPRRYRETQYF. The CDR3 DNA is TGTGCCAGCAGCCCCCGTAGGTACCGAGAGACCCAGTACTTC.

Many counts were recorded for this clonotype. The rearrangement links TRBV5-1 to TRBJ2-7, with 8 bases aligning to TRBD2. The CDR3 is 15 amino acids. CDR1 SGHRS and CDR2 YFSETQ come from the germline V gene. Trimming took 3 bases from V and 0 from J; bases not matched to a gene: 5. The CDR3 DNA reads TGCGCCAGCAGCTCCATAGCGGGATACTCCTACGAGCAGTACTTC. This codes for CASSSIAGYSYEQYF.

Only one count was recorded for this clonotype. The chain couples TRBV20-1 to TRBJ1-2; 10 nucleotides agree with TRBD1. Germline CDR1 DFQATT, CDR2 SNEGSKA (reference sequence). This CDR3 contains 14 residues. J gave up 3 bases and V 8 bases, and 9 bases lay outside the gene matches. CDR3 bases: TGCAGTTTCCACCGAGGGACAGGGGACTATGGCTACACCTTC. It is translated as CSFHRGTGDYGYTF.

The rearrangement uses TRBV12-3 or TRBV12-4 and TRBJ2-1; 11 bases line up with TRBD1. The CDR3 runs 16 residues. V shed 3 bases, J shed 7 bases, and the junction held 8 bases outside the gene matches. The CDR3 reads CASSLRAGQGGNEQFF. CDR3 sequence (DNA): TGTGCCAGCAGTTTGAGGGCGGGACAGGGGGGGAATGAGCAGTTCTTC.

V is TRBV6-1 and J is TRBJ1-3; perhaps TRBD1 as D (5 bases). The length of the CDR3 is 19 residues. From germline, CDR1 is MNHNS and CDR2 SASEGT. V was trimmed by 6 bases and J by 4 bases, leaving 28 bases between them. The CDR3 loop is CASRAPGLRLRRFGNTIYF. The DNA of the CDR3 is TGTGCCAGCAGGGCACCGGGACTTCGCCTAAGGAGATTCGGAAACACCATATATTTT.

There are many counts of this clonotype. The chain uses TRBV28 and TRBJ2-3, with 7 bases that match TRBD2. The CDR3 length is 13 residues. Germline CDR1 is MDHEN and CDR2 is SYDVKM. The ends lost 3 bases at V and 7 bases at J; junction bases unmatched: 4. This CDR3 is CASSFASGNTQYF. The CDR3 DNA sequence: TGTGCCAGCAGTTTCGCTAGCGGTAATACGCAGTATTTT.